A selection of T cell receptor beta chains follows, all from one sample in a study of human thymus T cells. The protocol was immunoSEQ multiplex PCR, while the TCRdb copy is restricted to in-frame clones and leaves out a portion. The profile shows some 57,000 clones, around 94% of them singletons. The sequencing sample was made of blood. The source is a boy less than two years old with a congenital heart defect but otherwise immunologically healthy. The CDR3 runs from the conserved cysteine through the conserved F or W. D genes are given only for firm matches.

CDR3 DNA: TGTGCCAGTAGTACCCTAGCGGGGGGGCCGTTGAATGAGCAGTTCTTC
CDR3 protein: CASSTLAGGPLNEQFF
D gene: TRBD2
J gene: TRBJ2-1
V gene: TRBV19

CDR3 DNA: TGCAGTGCTAGCAAGAACACTGAAGCTTTCTTT
CDR3 protein: CSASKNTEAFF
D gene: -
J gene: TRBJ1-1
V gene: TRBV20-1

CDR3 DNA: TGTGCCAGCAGGAGGACAGGGTTCGGCTTCTACGAGCAGTACTTC
CDR3 protein: CASRRTGFGFYEQYF
D gene: TRBD1
J gene: TRBJ2-7
V gene: TRBV6-6

CDR3 DNA: TGTGCCAGTAGTACGACAGGGGCCACCTACGAGCAGTACTTC
CDR3 protein: CASSTTGATYEQYF
D gene: TRBD1
J gene: TRBJ2-7
V gene: TRBV19

CDR3 DNA: TGTGCCAGCAGCAGAGAAAAACTGTTTTTT
CDR3 protein: CASSREKLFF
D gene: -
J gene: TRBJ1-4
V gene: TRBV7-9

CDR3 DNA: TGTGCCAGCAGCTATGGCAGGGAGTACGAGCAGTACTTC
CDR3 protein: CASSYGREYEQYF
D gene: -
J gene: TRBJ2-7
V gene: TRBV7-2

CDR3 DNA: TGCGCCAGCAGCTTGTCTCTAGCGGGGGGAATTAGCACCGGGGAGCTGTTTTTT
CDR3 protein: CASSLSLAGGISTGELFF
D gene: TRBD2
J gene: TRBJ2-2
V gene: TRBV5-1

CDR3 DNA: TGTGCCAGCAGCTTAAGGTCCTTGCGTCAAGAGACCCAGTACTTC
CDR3 protein: CASSLRSLRQETQYF
D gene: -
J gene: TRBJ2-5
V gene: TRBV7-8

CDR3 DNA: TGTGCCAGCAGCTATGACAAAAGGGAAGGCTACACCTTC
CDR3 protein: CASSYDKREGYTF
D gene: -
J gene: TRBJ1-2
V gene: TRBV28

CDR3 DNA: TGTGCCAGCAGTTATTACAGGGGCGTTCAGTACTTC
CDR3 protein: CASSYYRGVQYF
D gene: TRBD1
J gene: TRBJ2-4
V gene: TRBV5-6

CDR3 DNA: TGTGCCAGCAGCTTGACAGGGTATGGCTACACCTTC
CDR3 protein: CASSLTGYGYTF
D gene: TRBD1
J gene: TRBJ1-2
V gene: TRBV7-7

CDR3 DNA: TGTGCCAGCAGTGTAGCGGGATTCTCCTACGAGCAGTACTTC
CDR3 protein: CASSVAGFSYEQYF
D gene: TRBD2
J gene: TRBJ2-7
V gene: TRBV6-1

CDR3 DNA: TGTGCCAGCTCACGCACCGGGGAGCTGTTTTTT
CDR3 protein: CASSRTGELFF
D gene: -
J gene: TRBJ2-2
V gene: TRBV18